This T cell receptor beta chain was recorded in a study of blood T cell repertoires in COVID-19 (dated by TCRdb to 2018 to 2020). Study-level background: Samples covering the acute and convalescent phases of COVID-19 were provided by collaborators in the United States, Italy and Spain. The material from the prospective study consisted of cDNA or gDNA derived from T cells, B-cell-depleted T cells, or PBMCs. The dataset comprised deeply sampled blood TCRbeta repertoires from subjects exposed to, actively infected with, or recovered from COVID-19. The repertoires were released in a freely available public database intended as a resource for research on the immune response to SARS-CoV-2. Samples were obtained from the ongoing ImmuneRACE study (first 160 participants) and from 1,254 subjects provided by 6 global collaborators. A de-identified subject ID, COVID-19 status, age in years and sex were almost always included in the sample metadata. Where HLA class I and class II types were available, the types were taken from metadata supplied by the sample provider, not from assay-based typing.

Results and caveats for the whole study, not just this receptor: Clinical and demographic metadata were provided uncurated, with the amount varying by source and participant.

The immunoSEQ Assay, a bias-controlled multiplex PCR, was used to amplify TCRbeta CDR3 regions from genomic DNA. Per the original workflow: Within the assay, amplification of reference gene primers was used to estimate how many nucleated cells each sample contained. To quantify the absolute abundance of each unique TCRbeta CDR3 rearrangement, sequence reads were collapsed and filtered. Productive Simpson clonality was computed per sample as the square root of Simpson's diversity index over productive rearrangements. TCRdb re-hosts the immuneACCESS table, in-frame sequences only. Its copies lack some clones; in the studies checked, an unresolved V gene accounts for under half of them, and the cause for the rest is not known. The V and J calls and clone size were taken over from that table, and D and trimming were inferred from the DNA. This sample holds about 280,000 clones; 85% were observed only once. The ten largest clones take up around 2.5% of the sample.

Participants in the prospective study were enrolled through a virtual design, were aged roughly 18 to 100 years, and lived in some 24 United States geographic areas. In the prospective study, participants were assigned to cohorts based on the clinical history participants reported in a screening survey and a study questionnaire. ImmuneRACE Cohort 3 recovered participants were defined by two consecutive negative NP/OP PCR tests, healthcare professional clearance, or symptom resolution. In the prospective study, whole blood, serum and a nasopharyngeal or oropharyngeal swab were collected from each participant by mobile phlebotomists. Participants in the prospective study had the option to provide additional blood draws and questionnaires over an approximately 2-month period. Prospective study blood samples were shipped either frozen or at room temperature before DNA extraction. Points on this clone: Its antigen specificity is not known. Base qualities are not provided; no much larger clone lies one nucleotide away.

The sequencing sample was made of PBMCs or T cells enriched from blood (not recorded which). The source of this sequence is a woman aged 45-60 years who had recovered from COVID-19.

The CDR3 reads as follows: CASSLGDRPNSPLHF. The DNA sequence is as follows: TGTGCCAGCAGCTTGGGGGACAGACCCAATTCACCCCTCCACTTT. The sequence is built from TRBV5-4 and TRBJ1-6; TRBD1 aligns with 7 central bases. Relative to germline, V is missing 0 bases and J is missing 7 bases, with 4 bases of the junction outside any gene match. The germline V gene (reference sequence) gives CDR1 as SGHNT and CDR2 as YYREEE. Taken from cysteine to phenylalanine, the CDR3 has 15 residues. CDR3 DNA only is kept here, 45 bases in frame from base 1.